This T cell receptor (beta chain) was retrieved from a study of blood T cells in healthy people across ages. Study observations and caveats: Reliance upon unsorted PBMCs precluded definitive naive versus antigen-experienced comparison.

The use of a sample-barcoded 5' primer and a J-beta primer mix characterized a second PCR of roughly 6 to 11 cycles. MiXCR was run by TCRdb on the 5' RACE reads, yielding one entry per CDR3 protein. The table shows over a million distinct CDR3 sequences, with about 23% occurring only once. The germline CDR1 and CDR2 sequences are ENHRY and SYGVKD. The CDR3 totals 15 residues. J gave up 2 bases and V 5 bases, and 7 bases lay outside the gene matches. On this clonotype: Its antigen remains unidentified.

This sample was shared with a second study, whose subject was T cells of mothers and their children. According to that study: The donor cohort consisted of three healthy Caucasian mothers and their six children. Sequencing got over 9.5 million TCR beta CDR3 reads from each mother and several million from each child.

The chain combines TRBV10-3 with TRBJ2-7; 9 bases line up with TRBD1. The sequencing sample was made of blood. The source is a girl aged 2 to 9 in good health. The CDR3 bases are TGTGCCATCAGTACCGGGACAGGGATTGCCTACGAGCAGTACTTC. Residues: CAISTGTGIAYEQYF.